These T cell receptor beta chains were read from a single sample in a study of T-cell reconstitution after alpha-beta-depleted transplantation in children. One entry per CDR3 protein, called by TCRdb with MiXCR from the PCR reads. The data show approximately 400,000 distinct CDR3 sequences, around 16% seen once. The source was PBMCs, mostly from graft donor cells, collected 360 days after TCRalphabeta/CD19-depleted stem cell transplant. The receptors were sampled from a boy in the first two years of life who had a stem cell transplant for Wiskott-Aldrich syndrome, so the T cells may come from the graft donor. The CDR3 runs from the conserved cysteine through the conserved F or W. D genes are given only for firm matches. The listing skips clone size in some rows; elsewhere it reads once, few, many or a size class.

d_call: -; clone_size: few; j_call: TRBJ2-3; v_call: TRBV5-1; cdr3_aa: CASSFAVGTDTQYF; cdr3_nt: TGCGCCAGCAGCTTTGCGGTCGGCACAGATACGCAGTATTTT
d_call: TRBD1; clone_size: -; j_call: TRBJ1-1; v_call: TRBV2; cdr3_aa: CASSGRTGLNTEAFF; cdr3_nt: TGTGCCAGCAGTGGACGGACAGGTTTGAACACTGAAGCTTTCTTT
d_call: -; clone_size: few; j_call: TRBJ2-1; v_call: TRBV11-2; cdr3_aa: CASSPIPYNEQFF; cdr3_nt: TGTGCCAGCAGTCCCATCCCCTACAATGAGCAGTTCTTC
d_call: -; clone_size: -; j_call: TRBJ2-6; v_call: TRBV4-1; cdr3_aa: CASSQDPGGTSSSSGANVLTF; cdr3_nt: TGCGCCAGCAGCCAAGATCCCGGTGGTACCTCCTCTAGCTCTGGGGCCAACGTCCTGACTTTC
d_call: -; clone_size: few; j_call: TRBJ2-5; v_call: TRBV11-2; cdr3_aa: CASSLGGRQYQETQYF; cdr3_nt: TGTGCCAGCAGCTTAGGCGGCAGGCAGTACCAAGAGACCCAGTACTTC
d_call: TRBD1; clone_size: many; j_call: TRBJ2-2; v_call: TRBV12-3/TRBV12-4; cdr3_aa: CASSRTGGITGELFF; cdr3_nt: TGTGCCAGCAGTCGGACAGGGGGTATCACCGGGGAGCTGTTTTTT
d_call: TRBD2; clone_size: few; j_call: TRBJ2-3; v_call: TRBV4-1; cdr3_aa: CASSPSGPTDTQYF; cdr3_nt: TGCGCCAGCAGCCCTAGCGGACCCACAGATACGCAGTATTTT
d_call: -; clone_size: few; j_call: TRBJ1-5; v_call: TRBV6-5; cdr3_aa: CASSYYGGHYSNQPQHF; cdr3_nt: TGTGCCAGCAGTTATTACGGGGGACATTATAGCAATCAGCCCCAGCATTTT
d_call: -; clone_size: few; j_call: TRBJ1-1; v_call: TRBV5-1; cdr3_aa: CASSLQGVAEAFF; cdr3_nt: TGCGCCAGCAGCCTACAGGGTGTGGCTGAAGCTTTCTTT
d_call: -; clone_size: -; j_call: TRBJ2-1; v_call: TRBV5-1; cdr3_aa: CASSNNKGGYVDNEQFF; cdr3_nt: TGCGCCAGCAGCAATAACAAGGGGGGGTATGTTGACAATGAGCAGTTCTTC
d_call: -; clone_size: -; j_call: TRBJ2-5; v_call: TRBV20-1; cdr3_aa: CSARDLHRDPQETQYF; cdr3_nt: TGCAGTGCTAGAGATCTGCATCGTGATCCCCAAGAGACCCAGTACTTC
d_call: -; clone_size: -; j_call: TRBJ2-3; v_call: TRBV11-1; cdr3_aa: CASSLSGGLHDTQYF; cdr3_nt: TGTGCCAGCAGCTTGTCCGGGGGGCTTCATGATACGCAGTATTTT
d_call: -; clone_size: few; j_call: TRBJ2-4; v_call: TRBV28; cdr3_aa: CASSFKTLWNIQYF; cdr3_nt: TGTGCCAGCAGTTTTAAAACCCTTTGGAACATTCAGTACTTC
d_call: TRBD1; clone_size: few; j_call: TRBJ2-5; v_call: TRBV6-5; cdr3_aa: CASSYSGQGLGETQYF; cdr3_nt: TGTGCCAGCAGTTACTCGGGACAGGGTTTGGGCGAGACCCAGTACTTC
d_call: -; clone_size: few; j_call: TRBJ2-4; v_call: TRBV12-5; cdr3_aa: CASGLVLTELAKNIQYF; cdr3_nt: TGTGCTAGTGGTTTGGTACTCACAGAGCTAGCCAAAAACATTCAGTACTTC
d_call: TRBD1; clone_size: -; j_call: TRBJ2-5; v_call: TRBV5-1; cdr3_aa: CASSLRTGEWETQYF; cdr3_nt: TGCGCCAGCAGCCTCCGAACAGGGGAGTGGGAGACCCAGTACTTC
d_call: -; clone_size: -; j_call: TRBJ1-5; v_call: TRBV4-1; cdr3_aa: CASSHRLKGQPQHF; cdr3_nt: TGCGCCAGCAGCCATAGACTGAAGGGTCAGCCCCAGCATTTT
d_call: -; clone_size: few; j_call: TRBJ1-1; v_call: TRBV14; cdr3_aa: CASSLDPGLFGEAFF; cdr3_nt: TGTGCCAGCAGCTTAGACCCGGGACTATTTGGTGAAGCTTTCTTT
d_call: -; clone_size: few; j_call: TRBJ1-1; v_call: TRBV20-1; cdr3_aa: CSARLEVGIFEAFF; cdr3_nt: TGCAGTGCTAGGCTTGAGGTGGGAATTTTTGAAGCTTTCTTT
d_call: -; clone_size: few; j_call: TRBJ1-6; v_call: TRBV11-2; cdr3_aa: CASSLIPYNSPLHF; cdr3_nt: TGTGCCAGCAGCCTGATTCCTTATAATTCACCCCTCCACTTT
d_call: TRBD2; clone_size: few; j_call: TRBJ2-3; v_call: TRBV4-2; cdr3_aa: CASSQEPAGGITDTQYF; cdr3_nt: TGTGCCAGCAGCCAAGAACCAGCGGGGGGGATCACAGATACGCAGTATTTT
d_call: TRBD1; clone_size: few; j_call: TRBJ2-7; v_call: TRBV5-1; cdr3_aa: CASSYQTGSYEQYF; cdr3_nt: TGCGCCAGCAGCTACCAGACAGGGTCCTACGAGCAGTACTTC
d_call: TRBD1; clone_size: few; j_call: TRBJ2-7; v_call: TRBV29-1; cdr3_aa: CSVPGQGTYEQYF; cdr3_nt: TGCAGCGTCCCGGGACAGGGGACCTACGAGCAGTACTTC
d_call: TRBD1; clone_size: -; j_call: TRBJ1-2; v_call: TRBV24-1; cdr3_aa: CASRGDYGYTF; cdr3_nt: TGTGCCTCCAGGGGGGACTATGGCTACACCTTC
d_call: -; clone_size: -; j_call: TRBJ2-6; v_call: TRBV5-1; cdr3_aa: CASSFVGVSGANVLTF; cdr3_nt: TGCGCCAGCAGCTTCGTAGGCGTCTCTGGGGCCAACGTCCTGACTTTC
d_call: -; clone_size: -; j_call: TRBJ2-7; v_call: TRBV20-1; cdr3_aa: CSARGAASYEQYF; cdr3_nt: TGCAGTGCCAGGGGCGCCGCCTCCTACGAGCAGTACTTC
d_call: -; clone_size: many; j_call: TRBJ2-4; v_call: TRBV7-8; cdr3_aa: CASSLVATVLAKNIQYF; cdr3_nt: TGTGCCAGCAGCTTAGTAGCGACAGTTCTAGCCAAAAACATTCAGTACTTC
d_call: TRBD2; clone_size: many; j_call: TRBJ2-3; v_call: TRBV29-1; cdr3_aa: CSVRPTGRGTDTQYF; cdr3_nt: TGCAGCGTTAGGCCGACTGGGCGGGGGACAGATACGCAGTATTTT
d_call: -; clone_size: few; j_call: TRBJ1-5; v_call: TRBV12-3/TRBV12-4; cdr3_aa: CASSLVSQGNQPQHF; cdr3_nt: TGTGCCAGCAGTTTAGTCAGTCAAGGTAATCAGCCCCAGCATTTT
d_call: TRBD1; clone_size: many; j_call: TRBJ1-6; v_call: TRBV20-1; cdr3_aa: CSASSDRGNNSPLHF; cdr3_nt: TGCAGTGCTAGTTCGGACAGGGGGAATAATTCACCCCTCCACTTT
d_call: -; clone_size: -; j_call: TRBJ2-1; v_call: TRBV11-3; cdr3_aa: CASSFSFETAYNEQFF; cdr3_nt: TGTGCCAGCAGCTTCAGTTTCGAGACAGCCTACAATGAGCAGTTCTTC
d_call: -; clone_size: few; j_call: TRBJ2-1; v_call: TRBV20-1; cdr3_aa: CSARDQLDDNEQFF; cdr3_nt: TGCAGTGCTAGAGATCAGCTAGACGACAATGAGCAGTTCTTC
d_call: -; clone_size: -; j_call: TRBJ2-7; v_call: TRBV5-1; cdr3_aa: CASSRGPPDEQYF; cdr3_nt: TGCGCCAGCAGCAGGGGACCACCCGACGAGCAGTACTTC
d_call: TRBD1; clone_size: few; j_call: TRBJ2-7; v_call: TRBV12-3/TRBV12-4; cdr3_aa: CASSRTGHPLYEQYF; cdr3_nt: TGTGCCAGCAGTCGGACAGGCCATCCTCTCTACGAGCAGTACTTC
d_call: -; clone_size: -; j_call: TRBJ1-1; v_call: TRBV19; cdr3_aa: CASSITRNTEAFF; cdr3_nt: TGTGCCAGTAGTATAACCAGGAACACTGAAGCTTTCTTT
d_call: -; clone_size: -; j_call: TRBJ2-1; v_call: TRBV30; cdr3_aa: CAWSVTSQFF; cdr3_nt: TGTGCCTGGAGTGTTACCTCTCAGTTCTTC
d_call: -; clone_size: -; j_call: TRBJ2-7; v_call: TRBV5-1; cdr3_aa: CASTRQGGGYEQYF; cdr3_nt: TGCGCCAGCACTCGACAGGGAGGTGGATACGAGCAGTACTTC
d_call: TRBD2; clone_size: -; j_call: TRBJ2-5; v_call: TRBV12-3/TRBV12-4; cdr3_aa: CASSSTLAGLRETQYF; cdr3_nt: TGTGCCAGCAGTTCCACACTAGCGGGATTGCGGGAGACCCAGTACTTC
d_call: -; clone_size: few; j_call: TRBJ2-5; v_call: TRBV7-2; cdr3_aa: CASSSRWVVQETQYF; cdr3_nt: TGTGCCAGCAGCTCCCGCTGGGTGGTCCAAGAGACCCAGTACTTC
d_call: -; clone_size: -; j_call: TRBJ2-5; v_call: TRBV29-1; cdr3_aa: CSVGTYQETQYF; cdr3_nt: TGCAGCGTCGGGACTTACCAAGAGACCCAGTACTTC
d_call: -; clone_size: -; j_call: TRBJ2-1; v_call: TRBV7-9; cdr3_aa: CASSLSGRVFYEQFF; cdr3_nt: TGTGCCAGCAGCTTATCTGGTAGAGTCTTCTATGAGCAGTTCTTC
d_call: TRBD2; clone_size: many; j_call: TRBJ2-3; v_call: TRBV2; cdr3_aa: CASSGLAGVGTQYF; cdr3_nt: TGTGCCAGCAGTGGGCTAGCGGGAGTTGGTACGCAGTATTTT
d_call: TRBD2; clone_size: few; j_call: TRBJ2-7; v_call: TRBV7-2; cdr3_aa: CASSLAGSSGSYEQYF; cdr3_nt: TGTGCCAGCAGCTTAGCGGGTTCTAGCGGGAGTTACGAGCAGTACTTC
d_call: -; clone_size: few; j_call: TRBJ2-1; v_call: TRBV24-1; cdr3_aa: CATSDPGLYNEQFF; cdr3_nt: TGTGCCACCAGTGATCCGGGACTGTACAATGAGCAGTTCTTC
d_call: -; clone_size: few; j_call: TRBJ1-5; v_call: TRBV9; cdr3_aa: CASSVVEQNQPQHF; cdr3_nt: TGTGCCAGCAGCGTAGTAGAACAGAATCAGCCCCAGCATTTT
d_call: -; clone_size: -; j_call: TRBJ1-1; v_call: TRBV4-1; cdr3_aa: CASSQSVRLNTEAFF; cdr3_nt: TGCGCCAGCAGCCAATCAGTACGCCTGAACACTGAAGCTTTCTTT
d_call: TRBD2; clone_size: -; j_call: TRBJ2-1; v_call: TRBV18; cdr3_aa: CASSPQPGLAGSETYNEQFF; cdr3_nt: TGTGCCAGCTCACCACAACCGGGACTAGCGGGCTCGGAGACCTACAATGAGCAGTTCTTC
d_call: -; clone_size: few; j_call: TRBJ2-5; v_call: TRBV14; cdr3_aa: CASSQEMGPSGETQYF; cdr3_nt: TGTGCCAGCAGCCAAGAAATGGGTCCTTCTGGGGAGACCCAGTACTTC
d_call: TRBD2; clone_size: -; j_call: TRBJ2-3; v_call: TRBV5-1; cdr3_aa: CASSLPSGSTDTQYF; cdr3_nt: TGCGCCAGCAGCTTGCCTAGCGGGAGCACAGATACGCAGTATTTT
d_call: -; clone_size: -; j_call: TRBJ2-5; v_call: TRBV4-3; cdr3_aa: CASSQAGPPQETQYF; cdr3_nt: TGCGCCAGCAGCCAAGCGGGACCTCCCCAAGAGACCCAGTACTTC
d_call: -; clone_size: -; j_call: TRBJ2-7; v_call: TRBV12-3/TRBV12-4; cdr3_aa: CASSPHRAAYEQYF; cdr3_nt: TGTGCCAGCAGTCCCCACAGGGCAGCCTACGAGCAGTACTTC
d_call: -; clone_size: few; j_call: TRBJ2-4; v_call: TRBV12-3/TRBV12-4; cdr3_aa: CASSLRRTKNIQYF; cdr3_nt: TGTGCCAGCAGTTTACGACGGACCAAAAACATTCAGTACTTC
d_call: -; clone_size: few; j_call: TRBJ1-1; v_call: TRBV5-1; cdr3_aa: CASSILPGTLNTEAFF; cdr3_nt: TGCGCCAGCAGCATACTTCCCGGGACACTGAACACTGAAGCTTTCTTT